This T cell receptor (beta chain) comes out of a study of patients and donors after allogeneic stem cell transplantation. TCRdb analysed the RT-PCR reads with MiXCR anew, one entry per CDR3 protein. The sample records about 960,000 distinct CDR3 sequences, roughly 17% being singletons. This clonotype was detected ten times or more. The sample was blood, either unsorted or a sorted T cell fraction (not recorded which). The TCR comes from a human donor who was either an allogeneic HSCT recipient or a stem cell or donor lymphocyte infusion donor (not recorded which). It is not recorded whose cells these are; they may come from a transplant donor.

CDR3 sequence: CASVGRRLRGNTIYF. The CDR3 DNA sequence: TGTGCCAGCGTGGGTAGGCGTTTGAGGGGAAACACCATATATTTT. The gene calls are TRBV12-3 or TRBV12-4 and TRBJ1-3; D is ambiguous. This CDR3 is built from 15 residues. V shed 8 bases and J shed 4 bases, with 18 bases lying between them.